This record concerns one T cell receptor beta chain sequence. The data stem from a study of blood T cell repertoires in COVID-19. The wider study: The analysed material was cDNA or gDNA that came from T cells, B-cell-depleted T cells, or PBMCs.

The method was immunoSEQ multiplex PCR; TCRdb's version includes in-frame clones alone and lacks a portion of them. This table holds 130,000 to 150,000 clones, roughly 85% found once. This CDR3 is built from 15 residues. V gave up 0 bases and J gave up 6 bases, with 15 bases separating them. Per germline, CDR1 SGHRS and CDR2 YFSETQ. The material sequenced was peripheral blood. The receptor was derived from a woman in her sixties or seventies with COVID-19, enrolled during active disease. The chain recombines TRBV5-1 with TRBJ1-1, with D tentatively TRBD1 (6 bases). In nucleotides, the CDR3 is TGCGCCAGCAGCTTGGTAAGCGGGGGCTATGCTGAAGCTTTCTTT. Protein sequence: CASSLVSGGYAEAFF.